These 31 T cell receptor beta chains were sequenced from one sample in a study of long-term antiretroviral therapy in people with HIV. The assay used was immunoSEQ (version v3.0), run at survey level. Here immunoSEQ multiplex PCR was the method, and the copy in TCRdb shows in-frame clones only, minus some. Here the sample spans about 36,000 clones, 80% being singletons. The input for sequencing was unsorted PBMCs, taken 3.4 years after starting antiretroviral therapy. These receptor sequences come from a man aged 30 to 45 with HIV.

This clone occurred a few times. The J gene is TRBJ2-7, the V gene TRBV11-2; the D gene could be TRBD1 or TRBD2 (5 bases each). This CDR3 region has 14 residues. With 5 bases removed from V and 7 bases from J, the gap between germline ends came to 18 bases. Per germline, CDR1 SGHAT and CDR2 FQNNGV. In DNA form, the CDR3 reads TGTGCCAGCAGCCTAGCCCCGGGACCGGGAGAGCAGTACTTC. Its protein product is CASSLAPGPGEQYF.

The rearrangement joins TRBV10-3 to TRBJ2-3; the match to TRBD2 covers 7 bases. The CDR3 totals 15 residues. V was pared by 6 bases and J by 2 bases, with 8 bases of the junction left unmatched. Germline V gives CDR1 ENHRY, CDR2 SYGVKD. CDR3 DNA sequence: TGTGCCATCAGGGCAAGCGGGACCCTCACAGATACGCAGTATTTT. Translated, it gives CAIRASGTLTDTQYF.

The V and J genes are TRBV27 and TRBJ2-7; a possible D gene is TRBD1 (6 bases). The CDR3 totals 13 residues. Germline CDR1 reads MNHEY; CDR2 reads SMNVEV (reference sequence). The V end was cut by 3 bases, the J end by 4 bases, with 10 bases between. The CDR3 nucleotides are TGTGCCAGCAGTTTGGGGGCTGCTTACGAGCAGTACTTC. As protein: CASSLGAAYEQYF.

This sequence joins TRBV4-3 and TRBJ2-1, with 7 nucleotides matching TRBD2. The CDR3 extends over 17 amino acids. From germline, CDR1 is LGHNA and CDR2 YSLEER. V gave up 2 bases and J gave up 2 bases; unmatched junction bases: 9. The DNA of the CDR3 is TGCGCCAGCAGCCAAAAGAGTCTAGCGGTGGCCTACAATGAGCAGTTCTTC. It translates to CASSQKSLAVAYNEQFF.

The table lists this clone with a few counts. The rearrangement links TRBV4-2 to TRBJ1-2; possibly TRBD1 for D (5 bases). Trimming took off 0 bases at V and 6 bases at J, with 17 bases between the two ends. Germline assignment: CDR1 LGHNA and CDR2 YNFKEQ. The CDR3 loop spans 16 amino acids. This CDR3 reads CASSQERHGRGDGYTF. The CDR3 nucleotides read TGTGCCAGCAGCCAAGAGAGGCATGGTCGAGGGGATGGCTACACCTTC.

V and J are TRBV4-3 and TRBJ1-1, with D unresolved. Germline CDR1 and CDR2: LGHNA and YSLEER. This CDR3 spans 14 amino acids. V was pared by 0 bases and J by 5 bases, with 10 bases between. The CDR3 spells CASSQDRGWTEAFF. Here the CDR3 DNA reads TGCGCCAGCAGCCAAGATCGAGGGTGGACTGAAGCTTTCTTT.

The chain carries TRBV27 and TRBJ2-7, with TRBD2 matching 11 bases. The V gene end was trimmed by 3 bases and the J gene end by 0 bases; junction bases not matched to a gene: 10. The germline V gene has CDR1 MNHEY and CDR2 SMNVEV (reference sequence). This CDR3 has 18 residues. CDR3 residues: CASSLSGLAGGSSYEQYF. DNA of the CDR3: TGTGCCAGCAGTTTGAGTGGTCTAGCGGGAGGCAGCTCCTACGAGCAGTACTTC.

The chain is built from TRBV7-2 and TRBJ2-2; D perhaps matches TRBD2 (6 bases). This CDR3 spans 16 amino acids. The V gene's germline CDR1 is SGHTA and CDR2 FQGNSA. Trimming pared 0 bases from V and 0 bases from J, leaving 8 bases between. The CDR3 DNA reads as TGTGCCAGCAGCTTAGCTGGACTAACGAACACCGGGGAGCTGTTTTTT. This encodes CASSLAGLTNTGELFF.

CDR3 sequence: CASEGTGGASDYGYTF. In nucleotides, the CDR3 is TGTGCCAGCGAGGGGACAGGGGGCGCATCGGACTATGGCTACACCTTC. V is TRBV9 and J is TRBJ1-2; 12 nucleotides align to TRBD1. Germline values: CDR1 SGDLS, CDR2 YYNGEE. The CDR3 has 16 amino acids. The V gene end was trimmed by 7 bases and the J gene end by 3 bases; junction bases not matched to a gene: 10.

The chain is built from TRBV19 and TRBJ2-3, with 9 bases lining up with TRBD2. With 3 bases clipped from V and 0 bases from J, the junction kept 1 base outside the gene matches. CDR1 and CDR2 from the germline V gene are LNHDA and SQIVND (reference sequence). The CDR3 has 15 amino acids. As DNA, the CDR3 is TGTGCCAGTAGTATTGGACTAGCGAGCACAGATACGCAGTATTTT. Protein: CASSIGLASTDTQYF.

The V gene is TRBV5-8, the J gene TRBJ2-7, with no clear D. Deletions cut 4 bases from V and 5 bases from J, with 13 bases between. The CDR3 runs 13 residues. Per the germline V gene, CDR1 is SGHTS and CDR2 is YDEGEE. The CDR3 protein is CASSLAEDDEQYF. CDR3 bases: TGTGCCAGCAGCCTGGCCGAGGACGACGAGCAGTACTTC.

The rearrangement links TRBV7-2 to TRBJ2-6, with D unclear. The CDR3 loop spans 15 amino acids. The ends were cut back, 2 bases at V and 2 bases at J, with 7 bases in the middle. Germline values: CDR1 SGHTA, CDR2 FQGNSA. The CDR3 DNA is TGTGCCAGCAGCTTAAACTTCGCTGGGGCCAACGTCCTGACTTTC. Translated, it gives CASSLNFAGANVLTF.

This clone was seen only a few times. The chain recombines TRBV4-2 with TRBJ2-6, with unresolved D. Trimming took 0 bases from V and 0 from J, leaving 3 bases between them. The CDR3 runs 15 residues. The germline CDR1 and CDR2 sequences are LGHNA and YNFKEQ. CDR3 DNA sequence: TGTGCCAGCAGCCAAGAGGGCTCTGGGGCCAACGTCCTGACTTTC. Its protein is CASSQEGSGANVLTF.

The CDR3 sequence: CASSARPSGRLGGELFF. The CDR3 nucleotides read TGTGCCAGCAGCGCCCGCCCGAGCGGGAGATTAGGCGGGGAGCTGTTTTTT. The rearrangement links TRBV7-2 to TRBJ2-2; the match to TRBD2 covers 8 bases. This CDR3 comprises 17 residues. With V trimmed by 5 bases and J by 7 bases, 15 bases remained unmatched. Per germline, CDR1 SGHTA and CDR2 FQGNSA. Complete variable domain (other parts from reference TRBV7-2 and TRBJ2-2): GAGVSQSPSNKVTEKGKDVELRCDPISGHTALYWYRQSLGQGLEFLIYFQGNSAPDKSGLPSDRFSAERTGGSVSTLTIQRTQQEDSAVYLCASSARPSGRLGGELFFGEGSRLTVL.

This clone was recorded only once. The rearrangement joins TRBV27 to TRBJ2-4, with 8 bases lining up with TRBD2. J was trimmed by 1 base and V by 6 bases; bases with no gene match: 17. This CDR3 is built from 19 residues. In germline, CDR1 is MNHEY, CDR2 SMNVEV (reference sequence). The CDR3 loop is CASSTRGTGRAGAKNIQYF. DNA for the CDR3: TGTGCCAGCAGCACTCGGGGGACCGGGAGGGCCGGGGCCAAAAACATTCAGTACTTC.

In its sample, this clone was seen a few times. The chain combines TRBV5-4 with TRBJ1-4; a weak D match, TRBD1 (6 bases). The CDR3 length is 15 residues. In germline, CDR1 is SGHNT, CDR2 YYREEE (reference sequence). V gave up 3 bases and J gave up 5 bases, with 14 bases separating them. CDR3 DNA sequence: TGTGCCAGCAGCTCCCCTGAGGGGGAGAATGAAAAACTGTTTTTT. Translation gives CASSSPEGENEKLFF.

This clone was seen more than once but under ten times. This chain joins TRBV28 and TRBJ1-2, with 7 positions matching TRBD1. This CDR3 contains 15 residues. V trimming: 5 bases; J trimming: 8 bases; junction bases outside the gene matches: 14. Germline V gene sequence: CDR1 MDHEN, CDR2 SYDVKM. CDR3 sequence reads: CASSRTGPGIRGYTF. DNA of the CDR3: TGTGCCAGCAGTCGGACAGGCCCCGGGATCCGCGGCTACACCTTC.

This CDR3 reads CASSATSGRSYEQYF. CDR3 nucleotide sequence: TGTGCCAGCAGTGCGACTAGCGGGAGGTCCTACGAGCAGTACTTC. The rearrangement links TRBV2 to TRBJ2-7; 13 bases line up with TRBD2. The V segment lost 4 bases and the J segment 1 base; nucleotides outside the gene matches: 1. This CDR3 contains 15 residues. Germline CDR1 is SNHLY and CDR2 is FYNNEI.

The chain employs TRBV7-2 and TRBJ1-4; D is ambiguous. The V gene's germline CDR1 is SGHTA and CDR2 FQGNSA. CDR3 length: 12 amino acids. Trimming shortened V by 1 base and J by 5 bases, and 2 bases separated the two germline ends. As DNA, the CDR3 is TGTGCCAGCAGCTTAGGAAATGAAAAACTGTTTTTT. Translated, it gives CASSLGNEKLFF.

The CDR3 coding sequence is TGTGCCAGCAGCTTTCTGGACTATGGGCAGTACTTC. Translated: CASSFLDYGQYF. The V gene is TRBV11-2, the J gene TRBJ2-7; a weak D match, TRBD2 (6 bases). The V gene's germline CDR1 is SGHAT and CDR2 FQNNGV. The V gene lost 3 bases and the J gene lost 9 bases, with 12 bases spanning the gap. The CDR3 extends over 12 amino acids.

J is TRBJ1-3 and V is TRBV6-1; D is unclear. Germline V gene lookup returns CDR1 MNHNS and CDR2 SASEGT. The V and J ends lost 3 bases and 2 bases respectively, with 11 bases between them. The CDR3 sequence is 15 residues long. This CDR3 reads CASSDGPTAGNTIYF. The CDR3, as DNA: TGTGCCAGCAGTGATGGGCCGACGGCTGGAAACACCATATATTTT.

This chain joins TRBV5-4 and TRBJ1-1; D may be TRBD1 (5 bases). Trimming cost V 1 base and J 0 bases, with 7 bases left between them. Germline V lookup: CDR1 SGHNT, CDR2 YYREEE (reference sequence). CDR3 length: 14 amino acids. CDR3 sequence: CASSLRTLNTEAFF. CDR3 nucleotides: TGTGCCAGCAGCTTGAGGACATTGAACACTGAAGCTTTCTTT.

This rearrangement joins TRBV15 to TRBJ1-1; D is unresolved. Germline loops: CDR1 LNHNV, CDR2 YYDKDF (reference sequence). Deletions cut 0 bases from V and 1 base from J, with 6 bases between. The CDR3 sequence is 14 residues long. This CDR3 reads CATSREQRNTEAFF. The DNA of the CDR3 is TGTGCCACCAGCAGAGAACAGAGGAACACTGAAGCTTTCTTT. The full variable domain, with the rest looked up from reference TRBV15 and TRBJ1-1, is DAMVIQNPRYQVTQFGKPVTLSCSQTLNHNVMYWYQQKSSQAPKLLFHYYDKDFNNEADTPDNFQSRRPNTSFCFLDIRSPGLGDTAMYLCATSREQRNTEAFFGQGTRLTVV.

This clone was seen a handful of times. The V and J genes are TRBV19 and TRBJ2-7; D is uncertain. Germline V gene sequence: CDR1 LNHDA, CDR2 SQIVND (reference sequence). Between the trimmed V and J ends, which lost 5 bases and 2 bases, there was a span of 7 bases. CDR3 length equals 12 residues. The CDR3 is CASSAGAYEQYF. In nucleotides, the CDR3 is TGTGCCAGTAGTGCTGGGGCCTACGAGCAGTACTTC.

J is TRBJ2-2 and V is TRBV9, with TRBD2 identical over 14 bases. Germline V CDR1 and CDR2: SGDLS, YYNGEE. The CDR3 contains 16 residues. V trimming: 4 bases; J trimming: 7 bases; junction bases outside the gene matches: 6. The CDR3 bases are TGTGCCAGCAGCTTCGGACTAGCGGGAGGAGGCGGGGAGCTGTTTTTT. Amino acids: CASSFGLAGGGGELFF.

This clone was seen a few times. The chain recombines TRBV6-5 with TRBJ1-1; D gene unclear. The CDR3 is 13 residues long. V shed 4 bases and J shed 1 base, with 7 bases lying between them. Germline V CDR1 and CDR2: MNHEY, SVGAGI. The CDR3 loop reads CASSWTPNTEAFF. DNA for the CDR3: TGTGCCAGCAGTTGGACCCCGAACACTGAAGCTTTCTTT.

V and J are TRBV4-2 and TRBJ2-7; 7 positions agree with TRBD1. Germline CDR1 reads LGHNA; CDR2 reads YNFKEQ. The ends lost 2 bases at V and 2 bases at J; junction bases unmatched: 6. The CDR3 runs 15 residues. The CDR3 DNA reads as TGTGCCAGCAGCCAACGCCGGGACAGCCCCTACGAGCAGTACTTC. Its protein product is CASSQRRDSPYEQYF.

This clone came up a few times. This sequence joins TRBV28 and TRBJ1-1; maybe TRBD1 (6 bases). The CDR3 has 11 amino acids. Germline loops: CDR1 MDHEN, CDR2 SYDVKM. V gave up 3 bases and J gave up 9 bases, with 8 bases separating them. The CDR3 region has the DNA TGTGCCAGCAGTTTCGGGGGCAAAGCTTTCTTT. It encodes CASSFGGKAFF.

The rearrangement links TRBV29-1 to TRBJ2-3; a possible D gene is TRBD1 (5 bases). The germline V gene encodes CDR1 SQVTM and CDR2 ANQGSEA. Trimming left V 6 bases short and J 6 bases short, with 19 bases between. CDR3 size: 14 residues. CDR3 nucleotides: TGCAGCGTGATTCGCGCAGGGTCCGGTGATACGCAGTATTTT. Its protein product is CSVIRAGSGDTQYF.

V usage is TRBV27 and J usage is TRBJ1-1, with 7 bases fitting TRBD1. Looked up from germline, CDR1 is MNHEY and CDR2 is SMNVEV (reference sequence). The CDR3 consists of 14 residues. With 7 bases clipped from V and 4 bases from J, the junction kept 9 bases outside the gene matches. CDR3 DNA: TGTGCCAGCACCCTAGAGCCAGGGGGCACTGAAGCTTTCTTT. It yields the protein CASTLEPGGTEAFF.

V is TRBV29-1 and J is TRBJ1-1; 7 bases align to TRBD1. V gave up 4 bases and J gave up 2 bases; unmatched junction bases: 13. Looked up from germline, CDR1 is SQVTM and CDR2 is ANQGSEA. There are 16 residues in the CDR3. CDR3 in DNA: TGCAGCGTTGTTCCCCCGAACAGGGGCGCCAACACTGAAGCTTTCTTT. As protein: CSVVPPNRGANTEAFF.